This TCR beta chain was identified in a study of blood T cell repertoires in COVID-19. Study summary: In each case, the material was cDNA or gDNA derived from T cells, B-cell-depleted T cells, or PBMCs.

In the original processing: By means of reference gene primer amplification, nucleated cell counts were estimated. Sequenced by immunoSEQ multiplex PCR; TCRdb stores in-frame clones only, minus some. V and J calls and clone size follow that table, whereas D and trimming were derived from the DNA. Here the sample spans about 180,000 clones, around 85% being singletons. The CDR3 runs 12 residues. Looked up from germline, CDR1 is LNHDA and CDR2 is SQIVND (reference sequence). Deletions cut 1 base from V and 8 bases from J, with 8 bases between. Donors in Cohort 3 who had recovered were those with two negative PCRs, healthcare professional clearance, or resolution of their symptoms.

Sequenced: PBMCs or T cells enriched from blood (not recorded which). The chain employs TRBV19 and TRBJ1-1; unclear D gene. The receptor comes from a man aged 40-49 years who had recovered from COVID-19. The CDR3 region is CASSIGSLEAFF. The CDR3 DNA is TGTGCCAGTAGTATAGGGAGTCTAGAAGCTTTCTTT.